Listed here is a single T cell receptor beta chain. Primers: 60 Vbeta forward and 13 Jbeta reverse. Only in-frame clones appear in the TCRdb table, and some are missing; sequencing was by immunoSEQ multiplex PCR. The sample carries 200,000 to 250,000 clones, under 85% recorded once. V shed 5 bases and J 8 bases; nucleotides not matched to a gene: 6. The CDR3 is 12 amino acids. The V gene's germline CDR1 is GTSNPN and CDR2 SVGIG (reference sequence). The data were taken from a study of cytomegalovirus exposure and HLA in healthy donors. The sequence was collected from a man between 50 and 59 years old in good health and CMV-seronegative. Sequences were obtained from PBMCs. The chain couples TRBV30 to TRBJ2-1, with TRBD2 identical over 7 bases. CDR3 sequence (DNA): TGTGCCTGGGGACTAGTTTCGTATGAGCAGTTCTTC. Translating gives CAWGLVSYEQFF.